A single T cell receptor beta chain is shown here with its context. Germline CDR1 is LNHDA and CDR2 is SQIVND (reference sequence). The CDR3 consists of 12 residues. This record belongs to a study of blood T cell repertoires in COVID-19. The wider study: Some COVID-19 samples were acute and others convalescent; all came from the United States, Italy and Spain. The cDNA or gDNA used as material had been derived from T cells, B-cell-depleted T cells, or PBMCs.

Some clones are missing from TCRdb's copy, which holds only in-frame ones; the method was immunoSEQ multiplex PCR. Among 50,000 or so clones listed, 86% were seen once. What was sequenced was peripheral blood. This sequence originates from a woman aged 80 or over with acute or convalescent COVID-19. The rearrangement links TRBV19 to TRBJ2-3; 10 nucleotides line up with TRBD2. CDR3 nucleotides: TGTGCGACTAGCGGGCCTACAGATACGCAGTATTTT. This gives the protein CATSGPTDTQYF.